This TCR beta chain was identified during a study of blood T cell repertoires in COVID-19 (dated by TCRdb to about 2020). Notes on the research overall: Samples covering the acute and convalescent phases of COVID-19 were provided by collaborators in the United States, Italy and Spain. The samples were drawn from the first 160 participants of the ongoing ImmuneRACE study and from under 1,500 subjects provided by 6 global collaborators. HLA class I and class II types, where available, came from metadata supplied by the sample provider rather than from assay-based typing. Subjects who had been exposed to COVID-19, were actively infected with it, or had recovered from it provided the deeply sampled blood TCRbeta repertoires that made up the dataset. A freely available public database, intended as a resource for researchers studying the immune response to SARS-CoV-2, is where the repertoires were released. Sample metadata almost always included a de-identified subject ID, COVID-19 status, age in years and sex. The prospective study material was composed of cDNA or gDNA derived from T cells, B-cell-depleted T cells, or PBMCs.

TCRbeta CDR3 regions were amplified from genomic DNA using the immunoSEQ Assay, a bias-controlled multiplex PCR. Under the source paper's analysis protocol: The number of nucleated cells in each sample was estimated by amplification of reference gene primers within the assay. To quantify the absolute abundance of each unique TCRbeta CDR3 rearrangement, sequence reads were collapsed and filtered. For each sample, productive Simpson clonality was calculated as the square root of Simpson's diversity index across productive rearrangements. The immuneACCESS repertoire file appears here via TCRdb, limited to in-frame rearrangements. These files lack a portion of the clones; in checked studies, under half of the deficit traces to unresolved V genes, and the cause of the others is not known. V and J calls and clone size come straight from that table; D and trimming were deduced from the DNA. This sample is represented by tens of thousands of clones; 80% to 90% of them were singletons. The ten top clones hold approximately 13% of the sample.

The collaborating institutions used their own protocols to collect whole blood in K2EDTA tubes. For TCRbeta analysis, collaborator samples were shipped as frozen whole blood, as isolated PBMCs, or as DNA extracted from either sample type. Including cysteine and phenylalanine, the CDR3 has 15 amino acids. CDR3 DNA is the only sequence kept; it has 45 bases, read in frame from the first base. V is reduced by 4 bases and J by 1 base, leaving a spacing of 14 bases between them. In the germline V gene, CDR1 corresponds to SQVTM and CDR2 to ANQGSEA. This clone was counted once. Its antigen remains undetermined. Per-base qualities were not stored, and no clone one base away is much larger. Overall study results and their limits: How much clinical and demographic metadata was included differed by source and by participant, and the metadata was provided uncurated.

Sequencing was performed on peripheral blood. The chain joins TRBV29-1 to TRBJ2-1; 6 matching bases give a weak D call of TRBD1. This clonotype was sampled from a human donor in a cohort sampled during active COVID-19. The sequence in DNA is TGCAGCGTTGGCCTCCCCAGGGGATCCTACAATGAGCAGTTCTTC. The encoded protein is CSVGLPRGSYNEQFF.